This T cell receptor beta chain derives from a study of T cell changes during pregnancy in multiple sclerosis. Assay used: immunoSEQ multiplex PCR; TCRdb lists only in-frame clones, some missing. The repertoire consists of 45,000 to 60,000 clones, with 80% to 95% occurring once and the leading ten covering roughly 0.71%. This clone is a singleton in its sample. The V and J ends lost 2 bases and 2 bases respectively, with 16 bases between them. The CDR3 runs 16 residues. The germline V gene encodes CDR1 SGHNT and CDR2 YYREEE (reference sequence). The input for sequencing was CD4+ T cells from peripheral blood mononuclear cells, taken in the third trimester of pregnancy. This chain joins TRBV5-4 and TRBJ1-1, with D possibly being TRBD1 (6 bases). This sequence originates from a female donor with multiple sclerosis, enrolled in a pregnancy study. In nucleotides, the CDR3 is TGTGCCAGCAGCTTAGGGCAGGGGTGGGTAAACACTGAAGCTTTCTTT. Residues: CASSLGQGWVNTEAFF.